Sequencing of this TCR beta chain was carried out in a study of blood T cell repertoires in COVID-19. Whole-study context: Samples of COVID-19 (acute and convalescent) were obtained from the United States, Italy and Spain. The cDNA or gDNA used as material had been derived from T cells, B-cell-depleted T cells, or PBMCs.

Authors' methods: The authors estimated nucleated cell counts from reference gene primer amplification. The protocol was immunoSEQ multiplex PCR, while the TCRdb copy is restricted to in-frame clones and leaves out a portion. The V and J calls and the clone size are those of that table, but D and trimming were determined from the DNA. Of about 140,000 clones in the sample, just over 85% were seen once. From germline, CDR1 is LGHNA and CDR2 YNFKEQ. The CDR3 loop spans 12 amino acids. V was pared by 1 base and J by 13 bases, with 2 bases of the junction left unmatched. What was sequenced was peripheral blood. The receptor's source is a woman aged 60-75 years with acute or convalescent COVID-19. The rearrangement joins TRBV4-2 to TRBJ2-1, with 9 bases identical to TRBD1. CDR3 residues: CASSQVDRGQFF. CDR3 coding DNA: TGTGCCAGCAGCCAAGTGGACAGGGGACAGTTCTTC.